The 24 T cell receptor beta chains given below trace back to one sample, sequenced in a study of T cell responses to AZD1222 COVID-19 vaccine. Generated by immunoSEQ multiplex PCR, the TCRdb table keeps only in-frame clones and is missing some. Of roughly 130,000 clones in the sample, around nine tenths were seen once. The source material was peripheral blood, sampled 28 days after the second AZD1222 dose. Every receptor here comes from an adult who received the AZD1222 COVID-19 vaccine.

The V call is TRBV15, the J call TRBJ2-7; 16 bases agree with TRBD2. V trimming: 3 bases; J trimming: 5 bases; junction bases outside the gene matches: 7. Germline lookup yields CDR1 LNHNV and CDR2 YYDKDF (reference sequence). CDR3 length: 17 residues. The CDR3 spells CATSRPGLAGGPHEQYF. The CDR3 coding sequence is TGTGCCACCAGCAGGCCGGGACTAGCGGGAGGGCCTCACGAGCAGTACTTC. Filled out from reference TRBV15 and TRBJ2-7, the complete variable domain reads DAMVIQNPRYQVTQFGKPVTLSCSQTLNHNVMYWYQQKSSQAPKLLFHYYDKDFNNEADTPDNFQSRRPNTSFCFLDIRSPGLGDTAMYLCATSRPGLAGGPHEQYFGPGTRLTVT.

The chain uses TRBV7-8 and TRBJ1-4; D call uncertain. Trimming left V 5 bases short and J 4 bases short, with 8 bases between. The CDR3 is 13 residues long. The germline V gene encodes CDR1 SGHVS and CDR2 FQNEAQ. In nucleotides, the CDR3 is TGTGCCAGCAGCCCTAATTTTAATGAAAAACTGTTTTTT. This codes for CASSPNFNEKLFF.

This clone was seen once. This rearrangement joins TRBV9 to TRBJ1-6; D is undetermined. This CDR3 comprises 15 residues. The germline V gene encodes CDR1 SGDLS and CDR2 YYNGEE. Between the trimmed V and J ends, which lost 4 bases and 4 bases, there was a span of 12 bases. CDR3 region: CASSTWGEYNSPLHF. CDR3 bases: TGTGCCAGCAGCACCTGGGGTGAATATAATTCACCCCTCCACTTT.

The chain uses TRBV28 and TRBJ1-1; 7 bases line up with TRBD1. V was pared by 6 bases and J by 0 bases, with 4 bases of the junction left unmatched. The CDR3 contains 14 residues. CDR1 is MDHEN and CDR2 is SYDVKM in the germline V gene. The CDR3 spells CASRSQGLNTEAFF. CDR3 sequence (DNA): TGTGCCAGCAGATCACAGGGGCTGAACACTGAAGCTTTCTTT.

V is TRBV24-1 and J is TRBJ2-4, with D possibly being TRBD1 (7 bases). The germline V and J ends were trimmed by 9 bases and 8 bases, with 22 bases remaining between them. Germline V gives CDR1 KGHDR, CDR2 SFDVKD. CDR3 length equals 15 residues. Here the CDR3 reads CATPTGRWNRDIQYF. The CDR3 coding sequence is TGTGCCACCCCGACAGGGAGGTGGAATAGGGACATTCAGTACTTC.

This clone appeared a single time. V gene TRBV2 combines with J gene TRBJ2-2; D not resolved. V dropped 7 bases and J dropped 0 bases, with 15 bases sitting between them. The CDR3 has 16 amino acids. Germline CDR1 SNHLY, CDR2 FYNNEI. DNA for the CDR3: TGTGCCAGCAACCACGACGGAGCTCCGAACACCGGGGAGCTGTTTTTT. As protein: CASNHDGAPNTGELFF.

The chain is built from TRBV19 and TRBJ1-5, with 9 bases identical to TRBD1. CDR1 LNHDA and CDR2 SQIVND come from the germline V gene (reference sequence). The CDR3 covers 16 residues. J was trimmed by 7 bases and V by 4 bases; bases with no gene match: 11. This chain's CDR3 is CASSKVYRGPRQPQHF. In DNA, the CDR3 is TGTGCCAGTAGTAAGGTGTACAGGGGGCCGCGGCAGCCCCAGCATTTT. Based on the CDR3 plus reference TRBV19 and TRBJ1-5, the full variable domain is DGGITQSPKYLFRKEGQNVTLSCEQNLNHDAMYWYRQDPGQGLRLIYYSQIVNDFQKGDIAEGYSVSREKKESFPLTVTSAQKNPTAFYLCASSKVYRGPRQPQHFGDGTRLSIL.

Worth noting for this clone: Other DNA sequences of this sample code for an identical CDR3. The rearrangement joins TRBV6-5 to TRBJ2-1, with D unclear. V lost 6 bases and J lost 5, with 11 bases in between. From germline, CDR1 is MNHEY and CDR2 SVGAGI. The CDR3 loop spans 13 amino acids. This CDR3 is CASRSGPHNEQFF. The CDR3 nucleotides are TGTGCCAGCAGGTCCGGACCCCACAATGAGCAGTTCTTC.

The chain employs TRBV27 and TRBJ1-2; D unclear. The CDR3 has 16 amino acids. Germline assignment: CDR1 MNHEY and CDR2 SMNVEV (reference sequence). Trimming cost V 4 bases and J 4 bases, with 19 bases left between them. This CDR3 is CASSSHSSTALYGYTF. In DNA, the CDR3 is TGTGCCAGCAGTTCACATAGTAGCACAGCCCTCTATGGCTACACCTTC.

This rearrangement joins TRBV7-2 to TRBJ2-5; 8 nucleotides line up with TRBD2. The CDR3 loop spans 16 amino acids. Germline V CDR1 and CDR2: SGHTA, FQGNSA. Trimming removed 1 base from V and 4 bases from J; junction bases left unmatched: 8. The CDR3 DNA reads TGTGCCAGCAGCTTAGGGGCGGGAGGAGGGGGAGAGACCCAGTACTTC. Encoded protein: CASSLGAGGGGETQYF. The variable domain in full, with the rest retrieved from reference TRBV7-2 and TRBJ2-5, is GAGVSQSPSNKVTEKGKDVELRCDPISGHTALYWYRQSLGQGLEFLIYFQGNSAPDKSGLPSDRFSAERTGGSVSTLTIQRTQQEDSAVYLCASSLGAGGGGETQYFGPGTRLLVL.

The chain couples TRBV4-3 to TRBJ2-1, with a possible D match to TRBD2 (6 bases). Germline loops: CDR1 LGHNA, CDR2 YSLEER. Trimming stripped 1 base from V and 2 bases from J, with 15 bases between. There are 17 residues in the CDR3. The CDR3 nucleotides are TGCGCCAGCAGCCAAGGTGGGGGACTGAAGACCTACAATGAGCAGTTCTTC. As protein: CASSQGGGLKTYNEQFF.

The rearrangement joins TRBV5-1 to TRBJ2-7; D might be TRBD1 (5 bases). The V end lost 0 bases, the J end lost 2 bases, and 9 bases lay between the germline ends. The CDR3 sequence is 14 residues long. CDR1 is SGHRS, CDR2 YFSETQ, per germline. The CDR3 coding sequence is TGCGCCAGCAGCTTGGGGGTGGACACCTACGAGCAGTACTTC. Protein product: CASSLGVDTYEQYF.

This CDR3 reads CASGPPRSTDTQYF. CDR3 nucleotide sequence: TGTGCTAGTGGTCCCCCACGGAGTACAGATACGCAGTATTTT. This sequence joins TRBV12-5 and TRBJ2-3; D is undetermined. The V gene lost 5 bases and the J gene lost 3 bases, with 12 bases spanning the gap. CDR1 and CDR2 (germline): LGHNT, FRNRAP. The CDR3 runs to 14 residues.

DNA for the CDR3: TGTGCCTGGATCTGGGGGGAATCTGGAAACACCATATATTTT. Protein: CAWIWGESGNTIYF. This rearrangement joins TRBV30 to TRBJ1-3; TRBD1 might be the D (5 bases). CDR3 size: 14 residues. CDR1 is GTSNPN and CDR2 is SVGIG in the germline V gene (reference sequence). V was shortened by 4 bases and J by 1 base, with 11 bases between the two germline ends.

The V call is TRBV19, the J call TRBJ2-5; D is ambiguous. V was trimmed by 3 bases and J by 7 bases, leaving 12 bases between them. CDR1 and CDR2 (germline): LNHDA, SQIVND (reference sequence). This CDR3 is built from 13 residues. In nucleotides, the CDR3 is TGTGCCAGTAGTATTTCCCGTTCGGGGACCCAGTACTTC. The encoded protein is CASSISRSGTQYF. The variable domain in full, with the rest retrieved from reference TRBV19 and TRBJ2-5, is DGGITQSPKYLFRKEGQNVTLSCEQNLNHDAMYWYRQDPGQGLRLIYYSQIVNDFQKGDIAEGYSVSREKKESFPLTVTSAQKNPTAFYLCASSISRSGTQYFGPGTRLLVL.

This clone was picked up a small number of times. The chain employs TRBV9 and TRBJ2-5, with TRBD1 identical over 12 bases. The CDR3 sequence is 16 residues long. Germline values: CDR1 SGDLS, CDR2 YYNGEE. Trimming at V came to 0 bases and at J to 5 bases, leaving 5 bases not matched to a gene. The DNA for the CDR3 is TGTGCCAGCAGCGTAGAGGGGACAGGGGGCTGGGAGACCCAGTACTTC. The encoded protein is CASSVEGTGGWETQYF. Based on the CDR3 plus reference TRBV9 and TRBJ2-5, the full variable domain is DSGVTQTPKHLITATGQRVTLRCSPRSGDLSVYWYQQSLDQGLQFLIQYYNGEERAKGNILERFSAQQFPDLHSELNLSSLELGDSALYFCASSVEGTGGWETQYFGPGTRLLVL.

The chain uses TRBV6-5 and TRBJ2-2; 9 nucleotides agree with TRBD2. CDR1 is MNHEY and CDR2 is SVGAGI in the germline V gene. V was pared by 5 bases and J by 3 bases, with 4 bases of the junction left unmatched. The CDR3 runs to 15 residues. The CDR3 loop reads CASSISGGDTGELFF. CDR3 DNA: TGTGCCAGCAGTATTAGCGGGGGAGACACCGGGGAGCTGTTTTTT.

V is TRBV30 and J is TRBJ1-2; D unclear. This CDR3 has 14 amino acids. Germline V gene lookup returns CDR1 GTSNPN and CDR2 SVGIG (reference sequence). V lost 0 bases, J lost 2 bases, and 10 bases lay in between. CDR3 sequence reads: CAWSVLGRNYGYTF. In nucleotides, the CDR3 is TGTGCCTGGAGTGTACTAGGGAGAAACTATGGCTACACCTTC.

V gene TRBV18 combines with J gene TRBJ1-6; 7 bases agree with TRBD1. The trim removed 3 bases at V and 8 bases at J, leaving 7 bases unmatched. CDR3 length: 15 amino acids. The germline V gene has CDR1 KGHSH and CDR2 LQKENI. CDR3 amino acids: CASSPLRQGDSPLHF. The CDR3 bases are TGTGCCAGCTCACCCCTCCGACAGGGTGATTCACCCCTCCACTTT.

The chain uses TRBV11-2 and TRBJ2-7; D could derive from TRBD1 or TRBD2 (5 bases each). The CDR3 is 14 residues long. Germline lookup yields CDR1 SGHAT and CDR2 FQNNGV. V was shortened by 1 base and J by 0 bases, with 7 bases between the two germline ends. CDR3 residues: CASSLGGASYEQYF. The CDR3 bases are TGTGCCAGCAGCTTAGGAGGGGCCTCCTACGAGCAGTACTTC.

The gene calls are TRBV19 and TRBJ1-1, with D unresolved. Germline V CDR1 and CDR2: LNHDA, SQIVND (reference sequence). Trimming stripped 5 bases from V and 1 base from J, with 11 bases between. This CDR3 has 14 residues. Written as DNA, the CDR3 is TGTGCCAGTAGTCTATACCGGGAGAACACTGAAGCTTTCTTT. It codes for CASSLYRENTEAFF. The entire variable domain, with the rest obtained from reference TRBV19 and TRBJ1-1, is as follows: DGGITQSPKYLFRKEGQNVTLSCEQNLNHDAMYWYRQDPGQGLRLIYYSQIVNDFQKGDIAEGYSVSREKKESFPLTVTSAQKNPTAFYLCASSLYRENTEAFFGQGTRLTVV.

The CDR3 here is CASSDRGDIGNEQFF. Here the CDR3 DNA reads TGTGCCAGCAGCGACAGGGGGGATATTGGGAATGAGCAGTTCTTC. J is TRBJ2-1 and V is TRBV7-2, with 9 positions matching TRBD1. This CDR3 has 15 residues. The trim removed 5 bases at V and 7 bases at J, leaving 9 bases unmatched. Per germline, CDR1 SGHTA and CDR2 FQGNSA. The full variable domain, completed using reference TRBV7-2 and TRBJ2-1, is GAGVSQSPSNKVTEKGKDVELRCDPISGHTALYWYRQSLGQGLEFLIYFQGNSAPDKSGLPSDRFSAERTGGSVSTLTIQRTQQEDSAVYLCASSDRGDIGNEQFFGPGTRLTVL.

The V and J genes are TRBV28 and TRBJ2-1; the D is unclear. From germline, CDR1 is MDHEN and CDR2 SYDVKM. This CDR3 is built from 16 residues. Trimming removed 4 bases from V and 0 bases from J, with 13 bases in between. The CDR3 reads CASSSPGTSSYNEQFF. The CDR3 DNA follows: TGTGCCAGCAGTTCCCCTGGAACCAGCTCCTACAATGAGCAGTTCTTC.

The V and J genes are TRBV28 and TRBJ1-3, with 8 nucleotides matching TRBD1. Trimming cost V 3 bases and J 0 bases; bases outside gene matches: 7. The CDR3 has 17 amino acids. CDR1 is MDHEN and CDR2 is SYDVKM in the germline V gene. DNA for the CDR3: TGTGCCAGCAGTTTCCAGGGGGCGTTGGACTCTGGAAACACCATATATTTT. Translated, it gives CASSFQGALDSGNTIYF. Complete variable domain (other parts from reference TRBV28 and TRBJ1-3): DVKVTQSSRYLVKRTGEKVFLECVQDMDHENMFWYRQDPGLGLRLIYFSYDVKMKEKGDIPEGYSVSREKKERFSLILESASTNQTSMYLCASSFQGALDSGNTIYFGEGSWLTVV.